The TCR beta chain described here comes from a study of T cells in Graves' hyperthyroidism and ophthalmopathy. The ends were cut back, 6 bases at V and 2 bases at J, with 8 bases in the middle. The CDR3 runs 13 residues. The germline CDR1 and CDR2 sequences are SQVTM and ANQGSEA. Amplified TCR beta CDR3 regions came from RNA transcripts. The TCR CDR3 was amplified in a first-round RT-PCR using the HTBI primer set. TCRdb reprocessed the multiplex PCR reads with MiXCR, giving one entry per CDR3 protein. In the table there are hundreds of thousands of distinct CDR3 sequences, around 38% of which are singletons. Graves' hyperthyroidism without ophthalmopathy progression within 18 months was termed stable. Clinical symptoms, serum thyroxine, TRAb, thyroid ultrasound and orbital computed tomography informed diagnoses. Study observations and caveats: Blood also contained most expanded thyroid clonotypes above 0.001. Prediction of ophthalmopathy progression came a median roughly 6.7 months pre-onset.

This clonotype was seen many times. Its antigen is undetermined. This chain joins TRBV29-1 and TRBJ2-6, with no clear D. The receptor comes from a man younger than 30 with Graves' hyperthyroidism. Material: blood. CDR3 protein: CSVSYTGANVLTF. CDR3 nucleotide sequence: TGCAGCGTATCCTACACTGGGGCCAACGTCCTGACTTTC. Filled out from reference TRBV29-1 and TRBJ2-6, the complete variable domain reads SAVISQKPSRDICQRGTSLTIQCQVDSQVTMMFWYRQQPGQSLTLIATANQGSEATYESGFVIDKFPISRPNLTFSTLTVSNMSPEDSSIYLCSVSYTGANVLTFGAGSRLTVL.